What follows are 5 T cell receptor beta chains derived from one specimen sequenced in a study of T cells in Graves' hyperthyroidism and ophthalmopathy. RNA transcripts provided the source from which TCR beta CDR3 regions were amplified. An initial round of RT-PCR targeting the TCR CDR3 relied on the HTBI primer set. MiXCR, applied by TCRdb to the multiplex PCR reads, yields one record per CDR3 protein. The sample consists of 300,000 to 450,000 distinct CDR3 sequences, approximately 15% of them appearing once. The sequenced sample consisted of blood. The receptors were sampled from a man aged 30 to 45 with Graves' hyperthyroidism that later progressed to Graves' ophthalmopathy.

This clonotype was seen repeatedly, ten times or more. The chain combines TRBV11-2 with TRBJ2-7; the match to TRBD1 covers 12 bases. CDR1 and CDR2 (germline): SGHAT, FQNNGV. The CDR3 extends over 15 amino acids. Trimming removed 5 bases from V and 3 bases from J; junction bases left unmatched: 5. The CDR3 reads CASSQGTGGYYEQYF. CDR3 nucleotide sequence: TGTGCCAGCAGCCAGGGGACAGGGGGCTACTACGAGCAGTACTTC.

This clonotype was seen ten or more times. V gene TRBV20-1 combines with J gene TRBJ2-7; no clear D. Germline CDR1 and CDR2: DFQATT and SNEGSKA (reference sequence). The V end was cut by 6 bases, the J end by 0 bases, with 15 bases between. The CDR3 covers 14 residues. CDR3 loop: CSAPLSAVSYEQYF. The CDR3 bases are TGCAGTGCCCCTCTTTCGGCAGTCTCCTACGAGCAGTACTTC.

This clonotype occurred a few times. The rearrangement links TRBV15 to TRBJ2-3, with D maybe TRBD2 (7 bases). Deletions cut 1 base from V and 2 bases from J, with 10 bases between. CDR3 length: 15 residues. Germline CDR1 LNHNV, CDR2 YYDKDF (reference sequence). The CDR3 DNA reads as TGTGCCACCAGCAGAGGGGGGGGGGCCACAGATACGCAGTATTTT. Protein: CATSRGGGATDTQYF.

The rearrangement joins TRBV20-1 to TRBJ2-7; 7 bases map to TRBD1. The CDR3 has 12 residues. CDR1 and CDR2 from the germline V gene are DFQATT and SNEGSKA (reference sequence). V trimming: 6 bases; J trimming: 0 bases; junction bases outside the gene matches: 2. CDR3 sequence (DNA): TGCAGTGCCGGGACAGCCTCCTACGAGCAGTACTTC. This translates into CSAGTASYEQYF.

This clonotype was seen many times. The rearrangement uses TRBV18 and TRBJ2-3; D unresolved. V was trimmed by 3 bases and J by 4 bases, leaving 5 bases between them. Germline V lookup: CDR1 KGHSH, CDR2 LQKENI. The CDR3 runs 12 residues. The CDR3 DNA sequence: TGTGCCAGCTCACCTACGGCAGATACGCAGTATTTT. This encodes CASSPTADTQYF.